A single T cell receptor (beta chain) is shown here with its context. No cognate antigen has been identified for it. No base quality values were provided; no much bigger clone lies one nucleotide off. The data were obtained in a study of cytomegalovirus exposure and HLA in healthy donors (dated by TCRdb to 2016 to 2017). At the level of the whole study: According to an earlier analysis of 587 of the donors, about 170 million T cells yielded roughly 110 million unique TCR beta sequences and 276 Gb of sequence data. The study combined high-throughput TCR immunosequencing, statistical association of individual TCRs with disease status, and machine learning to predict cytomegalovirus infection status. Along with the approximately 600-subject first cohort, a separate validation cohort of approximately 110 different subjects was used. Using immunosequencing, the study profiled T cell repertoires from about 620 subjects and related those repertoires to cytomegalovirus serostatus. The study aimed to test whether signatures of past pathogen exposure could be identified by cataloging public T cell receptors. An earlier analysis of around 540 of the donors applied high-throughput TCR beta sequencing to assess whether each TCR beta V gene segment acted as functional or pseudogenic. In a later analysis, previously published TCR beta repertoires from 550 to 700 donors were re-analyzed and high-resolution HLA genotyping was added so that TCR occurrence patterns could be studied. Among approximately 370 genotyped donors of the cohort, an average of around 250,000 unique TCR beta nucleotide sequences was sequenced per donor, of which roughly 17% were non-productive. Donor age, sex, ethnicity and CMV serostatus were compiled alongside the repertoire data. Every discovery cohort repertoire had been produced on one sequencing platform. In a later genetic analysis, genome-wide SNP genotypes for about three fifths of the roughly 670 donors were used, and that subset was treated as a discovery cohort. Rather than drawing on any new phenotypic data, the later analysis identified candidate immune exposures from TCR beta sequences and the way those sequences occurred across donors. Because of strong linkage in the cohort, four or five DR-DQ haplotypes were treated as single units for association and clustering. Class I and class II HLA loci were covered by the typing at four-digit resolution. Typing coverage differed by locus: A, B, C, DRB1 and DQB1 were typed in about 620-630 donors, DQA1 in approximately 520, DPA1 in 606, and DPB1 in 472. Of the 300 to 500 genotyped donors, 81% were placed in the genetic ancestry cluster associated with self-reported Caucasian donors. Roughly 300 gigabases of sequencing data and around 80 million unique TCR sequences made up an early release that covered several hundred HLA-typed donors.

The cohort was made up of about 610 healthy bone marrow donors. At the time of sampling, every cohort member was nominally healthy, though immune exposures that went unrecorded were likely present. The donor was CMV seronegative and belonged to the group of 380 or so seronegative cohort members. Each donor provided a peripheral blood sample, and peripheral blood mononuclear cells were used for TCR beta sequencing. Genomic DNA extraction from the blood cell samples was performed with the Qiagen DNeasy Blood Extraction Kit. Library construction relied on the immunoSEQ multiplex PCR assay. For the multiplex PCR, a mixture combining 60 forward primers for TCR Vbeta segments and 13 reverse primers for TCR Jbeta segments was used. The CDR3 region of rearranged TCR beta genes was amplified from genomic DNA with a multiplex PCR assay. Amplified TCR beta libraries were sequenced as 87-base-pair reads on the Illumina HiSeq System. Per the original workflow: A later analysis tallied roughly 78 million unique TCR beta chains across the 700 or so repertoires, and some 10 million of those chains were shared by two or more donors. A nearest-neighbor algorithm error-corrected the raw reads and collapsed the reads into unique sequences, merging closely related sequences to remove PCR and sequencing errors. V, D and J gene segments were assigned by aligning CDR3 sequences to IMGT reference sequences. For a sequence to be retained, a match of at least six nucleotides to both a V gene segment and a J gene segment was required. Rearrangements were classified as productive when the CDR3 lacked stop codons and remained in frame with V and J, and all other rearrangements were classified as non-productive. Following IMGT convention, CDR3 was defined as the stretch from the second conserved V-encoded cysteine up to the conserved J-encoded phenylalanine. The earlier analysis of approximately 500 of the donors excluded sequences that lacked an unambiguous match to a single V gene segment. In an earlier analysis of some 590 of the donors, a V segment was called functional when productive rearrangements were above 56.7%, and segregating when the standard deviation between donors exceeded 5%. A statistical classification framework was developed to diagnose cytomegalovirus status using the catalog of TCR beta chain sequences. A later analysis assigned V and J genes by comparing TCR nucleotide sequences with IMGT/GENE-DB human TR gene sequences. In a later analysis, CDR3 sequences and most-parsimonious VDJ recombination scenarios were assigned using the TCRdist pipeline. A later analysis defined each TCR beta chain by its CDR3 amino acid sequence plus V-gene family, and excluded reads lacking a unique V-gene family. In a later analysis, approximately 590 highly shared, low-generation-probability nucleotide sequences were removed to address suspected cross-contamination and a sequencing artifact. For each public chain, a later analysis derived a clonal expansion index from normalized ranks of inferred template counts within each repertoire. Generation probabilities in a later analysis came from a VDJ recombination model fitted to out-of-frame rearrangements, and those results were checked against IGoR. A later analysis scored TCR-TCR, TCR-HLA and TCR-CMV co-occurrence with hypergeometric tests, applying a repertoire-size bias correction to TCR pairs. False discovery rates were estimated in a later analysis by permuting HLA or CMV assignments 20 times. In a later analysis, co-occurring TCRs were grouped using DBSCAN, with TCRdist sequence similarity added in when clustering inside HLA-allele-positive subsets. Co-occurrence clustering excluded repertoires with fewer than 30,000 or more than 120,000 public chains, plus five with anomalous nucleotide sharing. The immuneACCESS repertoire file appears here via TCRdb, limited to in-frame rearrangements. These files lack a portion of the clones; in checked studies, under half of the deficit traces to unresolved V genes, and the cause of the others is not known. The V and J calls and clone size were taken over from that table, and D and trimming were inferred from the DNA. The sample table lists some 99,000 clones, roughly 80% of them with a count of one. The ten largest clones represent roughly 7.7% of the sample.

General findings and caveats noted by the study authors: The cohort was sequenced for TCR beta chains only, and without alpha or paired-chain data the features that could be detected were limited. The presence/absence analyses assumed that sequencing depth was roughly uniform across donors, and that assumption may not be true. CMV serostatus was the only immune exposure information available for the cohort. Most TCR sequences were seen in very few donors, while some public TCRs were found in many individuals. A later analysis found that TCR association rates varied across HLA loci, with DRB1 alleles showing the most associated TCRs and HLA-C alleles the fewest. In vitro tests confirmed that a few of the cytomegalovirus-associated TCR beta chains recognize cytomegalovirus antigens. Correlated functional status among segregating V segments might be attributable to linkage disequilibrium, but an unknown experimental factor could not be ruled out. Because HLA typing was missing for some donors at each locus, association tests included only the typed subset. A later analysis reported that several top co-occurrence clusters appeared linked to parvovirus B19, influenza, CMV and Epstein-Barr virus. In a later genetic analysis, a missense DCLRE1C variant was associated with V-gene and J-gene trimming of TCR beta chains, and the association was replicated in an independent cohort. According to a later genetic analysis, donors in an Asian-associated ancestry cluster had fewer N-insertions in productive TCRs than the roughly 670-donor mean. A later analysis associated approximately 17,000 TCR beta sequences with specific HLA alleles at a false discovery rate of 0.05. A further reported finding was that TCR beta sequences accurately predicted the HLA-A and HLA-B alleles for most subjects in the first cohort. Because counts were too low, seventeen rarely observed V segments, including chromosome 9 orphons, were left out of the earlier analysis of roughly 600 of the donors. The authors suggested that the approach could potentially be extended to other disease states and immunological phenotypes. The classifier was reported to diagnose cytomegalovirus status with high specificity and sensitivity in both the original and validation cohorts. The study gave a list of about 170 TCR beta chains associated with cytomegalovirus. In a later analysis, HLA-associated TCR beta chains were found to be more clonally expanded and to have lower generation probabilities than equally common non-associated chains. According to a later analysis, most CMV-associated TCR beta chains appeared to be HLA-restricted, and the HLA associations seemed to be driven largely by CMV exposure. The sequencing pipeline was judged likely to have produced a cluster of highly shared sequence variants as a technical artifact. In an earlier analysis of 587 of the donors, most TCR beta V segments appeared in productive rearrangements about 87% or about 30% of the time, broadly matching IMGT annotations. Some IMGT-functional V segments, including TRBV6-2 and TRBV6-3, could not be distinguished by the 87-base-pair reads and were therefore excluded. Assigning TCR associations to individual alleles was difficult when HLA alleles, especially DR and DQ, strongly co-occurred.

V gives up 2 bases and J gives up 5 bases, and the segment between their germline ends measures 10 bases. From cysteine to phenylalanine, the CDR3 is 13 amino acids long. Only the CDR3 part of the read is kept: 39 bases, read in frame from the first base. According to the germline V gene, CDR1 reads SGHVS and CDR2 reads FQNEAQ. Source material: PBMCs. The clonotype was recovered from a female donor in good health and CMV-seronegative. Rearrangement joined TRBV7-8 to TRBJ2-7, and perhaps TRBD1 as D gene, on 5 matching bases. The bases are TGTGCCAGCAGCTTACAGGGTCCGGACGAGCAGTACTTC. This translates into CASSLQGPDEQYF.